This T cell receptor beta chain derives from a study of blood T cell repertoires in COVID-19. The wider study: Sources were T cells, B-cell-depleted T cells, or PBMCs; the material itself was cDNA or gDNA.

Assay used: immunoSEQ multiplex PCR; TCRdb lists only in-frame clones, some missing. The profile shows over 85,000 clones, 86% of them singletons. This clone came up once. J gave up 7 bases and V 6 bases, and 8 bases lay outside the gene matches. The CDR3 is 14 residues long. The germline CDR1 and CDR2 sequences are SNHLY and FYNNEI. What was sequenced was peripheral blood. The genes are TRBV2 and TRBJ1-5; 8 nucleotides line up with TRBD1. The source is a man in his fifties or sixties with acute or convalescent COVID-19. CDR3 amino acids: CASSPGGSQQPQHF. CDR3 DNA: TGTGCCAGCAGCCCAGGGGGCTCACAACAGCCCCAGCATTTT.